This TCR beta chain came from a study of cytomegalovirus exposure and HLA in healthy donors. PCR primers comprised 60 Vbeta and 13 Jbeta primers. The data were produced by immunoSEQ multiplex PCR, yet TCRdb's version contains in-frame clones alone and is incomplete. The sample comprises around 230,000 clones, about three quarters of which are singletons, and less than 2% rests with the top ten. The CDR3 is 11 residues long. In germline, CDR1 is GTSNPN, CDR2 SVGIG (reference sequence). V gave up 5 bases and J gave up 4 bases; unmatched junction bases: 1. The V and J genes are TRBV30 and TRBJ2-5; TRBD1 matches at 7 bases. The TCR was taken from a male donor in good health and CMV-seronegative. Sequenced: PBMCs. The CDR3 sequence: CAWSGGETQYF. As DNA, the CDR3 is TGTGCCTGGTCAGGGGGAGAGACCCAGTACTTC. Full variable domain (missing parts from reference TRBV30 and TRBJ2-5): SQTIHQWPATLVQPVGSPLSLECTVEGTSNPNLYWYRQAAGRGLQLLFYSVGIGQISSEVPQNLSASRPQDRQFILSSKKLLLSDSGFYLCAWSGGETQYFGPGTRLLVL.